The TCR beta chain under discussion was sequenced for a study of STAT3 mutations in large granular lymphocyte leukemia. Study-level information: Among longitudinally sequenced T-LGLL patients, roughly half had canonical activating STAT3 mutations detected. Over half of T-LGLL patients had one or more immunosuppressive regimens.

Study-level findings and limits: Every T-LGLL patient had at least one immunodominant TCRbeta clonotype. TCR clonotype switching after therapy occurred in about 35% of the 18 patients. Treatment regimens differed across patients between samplings.

CDR3 length: 15 residues. Trimming shortened V by 2 bases and J by 0 bases, and 7 bases separated the two germline ends. The V gene's germline CDR1 is LNHDA and CDR2 SQIVND (reference sequence). Here immunoSEQ multiplex PCR was the method, and the copy in TCRdb shows in-frame clones only, minus some. The data hold some 13,000 clones, with about 90% observed a single time. On this clone itself: The antigen remains undetermined.

This TCR was sampled from a human donor with T large granular lymphocyte leukemia. Some clones in this sample may be carry-over from other donors' samples. The sequenced sample consisted of PBMCs. The chain joins TRBV19 to TRBJ1-4; D is possibly TRBD1 (5 bases). CDR3: CASSIRGSTNEKLFF. CDR3 nucleotides: TGTGCCAGTAGTATAAGGGGTTCAACTAATGAAAAACTGTTTTTT.